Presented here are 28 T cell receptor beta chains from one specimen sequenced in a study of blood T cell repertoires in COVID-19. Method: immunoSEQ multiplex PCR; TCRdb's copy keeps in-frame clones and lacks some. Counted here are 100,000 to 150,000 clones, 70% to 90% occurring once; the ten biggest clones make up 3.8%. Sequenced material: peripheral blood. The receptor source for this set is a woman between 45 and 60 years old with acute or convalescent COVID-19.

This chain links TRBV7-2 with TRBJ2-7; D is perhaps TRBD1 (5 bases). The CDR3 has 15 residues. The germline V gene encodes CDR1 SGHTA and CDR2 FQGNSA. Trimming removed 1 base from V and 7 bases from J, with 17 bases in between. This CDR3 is CASSLVVRNPGEQYF. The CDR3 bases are TGTGCCAGCAGCTTAGTGGTTAGGAATCCAGGGGAGCAGTACTTC.

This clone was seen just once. CDR3 amino acids: CASSDGTGGNGNTIYF. The CDR3 bases are TGCGCCAGCAGTGATGGGACAGGGGGCAACGGAAACACCATATATTTT. V and J are TRBV10-1 and TRBJ1-3; TRBD1 matches at 12 bases. The germline gives CDR1 WNHNN, CDR2 SYGVQD (reference sequence). With V trimmed by 3 bases and J by 4 bases, 4 bases remained unmatched. CDR3 length: 16 amino acids.

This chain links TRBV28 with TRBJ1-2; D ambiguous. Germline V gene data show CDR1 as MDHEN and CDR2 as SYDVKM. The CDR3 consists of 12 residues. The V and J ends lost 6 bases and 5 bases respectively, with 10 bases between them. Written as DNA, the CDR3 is TGTGCCAGCAGCCGAGTAAGTTATGGCTACACCTTC. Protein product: CASSRVSYGYTF.

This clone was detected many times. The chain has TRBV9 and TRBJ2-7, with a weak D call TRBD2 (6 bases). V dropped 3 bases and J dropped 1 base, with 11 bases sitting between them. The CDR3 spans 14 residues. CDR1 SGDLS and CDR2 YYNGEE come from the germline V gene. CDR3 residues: CASSAEGGSYEQYF. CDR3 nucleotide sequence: TGTGCCAGCAGCGCGGAAGGAGGGTCCTACGAGCAGTACTTC. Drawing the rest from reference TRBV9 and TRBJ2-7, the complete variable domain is DSGVTQTPKHLITATGQRVTLRCSPRSGDLSVYWYQQSLDQGLQFLIQYYNGEERAKGNILERFSAQQFPDLHSELNLSSLELGDSALYFCASSAEGGSYEQYFGPGTRLTVT.

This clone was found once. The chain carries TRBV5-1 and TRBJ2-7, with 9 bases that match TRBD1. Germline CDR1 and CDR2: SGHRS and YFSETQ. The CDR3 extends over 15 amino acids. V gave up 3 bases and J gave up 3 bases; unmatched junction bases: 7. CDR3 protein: CASSSLPGQGYEQYF. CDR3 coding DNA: TGCGCCAGCAGCTCACTCCCGGGACAGGGCTACGAGCAGTACTTC.

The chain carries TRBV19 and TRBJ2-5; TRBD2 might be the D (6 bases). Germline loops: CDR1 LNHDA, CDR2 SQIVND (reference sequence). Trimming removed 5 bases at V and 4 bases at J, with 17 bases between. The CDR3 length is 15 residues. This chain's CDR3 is CASSADLARGETQYF. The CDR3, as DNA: TGTGCCAGTAGTGCAGATCTAGCGAGGGGAGAGACCCAGTACTTC.

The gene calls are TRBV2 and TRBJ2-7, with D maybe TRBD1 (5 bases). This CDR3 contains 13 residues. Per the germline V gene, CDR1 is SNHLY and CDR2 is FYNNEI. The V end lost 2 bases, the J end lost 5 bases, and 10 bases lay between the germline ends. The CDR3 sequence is CASSEQGIDEQYF. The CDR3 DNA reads TGTGCCAGCAGTGAACAGGGAATAGACGAGCAGTACTTC.

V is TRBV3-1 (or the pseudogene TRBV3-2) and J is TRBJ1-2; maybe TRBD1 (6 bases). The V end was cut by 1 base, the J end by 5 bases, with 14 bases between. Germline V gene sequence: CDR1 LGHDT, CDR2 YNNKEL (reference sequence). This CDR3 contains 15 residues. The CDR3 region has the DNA TGTGCCAGCAGCCAAGGACAACAGGGCCTATATGGCTACACCTTC. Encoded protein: CASSQGQQGLYGYTF.

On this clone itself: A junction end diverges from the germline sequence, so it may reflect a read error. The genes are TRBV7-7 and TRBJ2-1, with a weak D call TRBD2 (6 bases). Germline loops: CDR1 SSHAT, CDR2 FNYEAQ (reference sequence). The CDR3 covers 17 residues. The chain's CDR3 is CASSLRPEGTFHNEQFF. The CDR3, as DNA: TGTGCTAGCAGCTTACGCCCGGAGGGGACCTTTCACAATGAGCAGTTCTTC. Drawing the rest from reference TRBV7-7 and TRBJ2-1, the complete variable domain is GAGVSQSPRYKVTKRGQDVTLRCDPISSHATLYWYQQALGQGPEFLTYFNYEAQPDKSGLPSDRFSAERPEGSISTLTIQRTEQRDSAMYRCASSLRPEGTFHNEQFFGPGTRLTVL.

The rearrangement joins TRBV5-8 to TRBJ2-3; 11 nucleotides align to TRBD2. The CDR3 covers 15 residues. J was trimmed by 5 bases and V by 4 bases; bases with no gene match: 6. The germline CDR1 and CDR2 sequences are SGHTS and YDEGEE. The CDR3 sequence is CASSGSGRAGDTQYF. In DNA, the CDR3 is TGTGCCAGCAGCGGTAGCGGGAGGGCCGGAGATACGCAGTATTTT.

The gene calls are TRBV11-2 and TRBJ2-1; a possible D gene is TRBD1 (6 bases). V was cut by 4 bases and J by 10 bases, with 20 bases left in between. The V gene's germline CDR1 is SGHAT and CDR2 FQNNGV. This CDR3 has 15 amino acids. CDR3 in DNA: TGTGCCAGCAGCTCAACGGGCTACGATACAGGGGAGCAGTTCTTC. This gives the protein CASSSTGYDTGEQFF. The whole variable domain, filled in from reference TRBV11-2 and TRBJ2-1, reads EAGVAQSPRYKIIEKRQSVAFWCNPISGHATLYWYQQILGQGPKLLIQFQNNGVVDDSQLPKDRFSAERLKGVDSTLKIQPAKLEDSAVYLCASSSTGYDTGEQFFGPGTRLTVL.

The CDR3, as DNA: TGCGCCAGCAGCCCGGGACTAGCGGGAAAGAGCTCCTACAATGAGCAGTTCTTC. Translation gives CASSPGLAGKSSYNEQFF. The chain carries TRBV4-1 and TRBJ2-1; the match to TRBD2 covers 13 bases. Unmatched junction bases numbered 6, after V lost 4 bases and J lost 0 bases. The CDR3 length is 18 residues. Germline CDR1 is MGHRA and CDR2 is YSYEKL.

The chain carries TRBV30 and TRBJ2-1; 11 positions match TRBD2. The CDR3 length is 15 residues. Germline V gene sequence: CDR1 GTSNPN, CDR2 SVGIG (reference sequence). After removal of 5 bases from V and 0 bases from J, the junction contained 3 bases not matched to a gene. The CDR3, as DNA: TGTGCCTGGGGGACTAGCGGAAACTCCTACAATGAGCAGTTCTTC. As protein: CAWGTSGNSYNEQFF. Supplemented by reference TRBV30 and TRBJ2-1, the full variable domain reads SQTIHQWPATLVQPVGSPLSLECTVEGTSNPNLYWYRQAAGRGLQLLFYSVGIGQISSEVPQNLSASRPQDRQFILSSKKLLLSDSGFYLCAWGTSGNSYNEQFFGPGTRLTVL.

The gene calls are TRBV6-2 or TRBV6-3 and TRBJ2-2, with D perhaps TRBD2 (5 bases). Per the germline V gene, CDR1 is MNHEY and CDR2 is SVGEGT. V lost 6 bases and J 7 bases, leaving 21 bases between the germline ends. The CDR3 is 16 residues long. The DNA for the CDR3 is TGTGCCAGCAGCTCCCGGACGGGATTACTTATCGGGGAGCTGTTTTTT. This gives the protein CASSSRTGLLIGELFF.

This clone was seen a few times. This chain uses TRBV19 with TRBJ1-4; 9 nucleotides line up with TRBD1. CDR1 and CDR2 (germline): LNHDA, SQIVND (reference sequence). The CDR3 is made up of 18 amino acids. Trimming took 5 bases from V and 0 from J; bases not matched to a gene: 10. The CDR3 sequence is CASSLGTGTYATNEKLFF. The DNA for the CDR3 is TGTGCCAGTAGTCTCGGGACAGGGACTTACGCAACTAATGAAAAACTGTTTTTT. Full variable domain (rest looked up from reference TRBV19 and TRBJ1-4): DGGITQSPKYLFRKEGQNVTLSCEQNLNHDAMYWYRQDPGQGLRLIYYSQIVNDFQKGDIAEGYSVSREKKESFPLTVTSAQKNPTAFYLCASSLGTGTYATNEKLFFGSGTQLSVL.

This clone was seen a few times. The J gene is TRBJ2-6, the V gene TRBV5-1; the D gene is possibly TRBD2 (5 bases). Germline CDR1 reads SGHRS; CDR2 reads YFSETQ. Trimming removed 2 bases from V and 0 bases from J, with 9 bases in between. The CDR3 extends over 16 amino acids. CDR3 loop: CASSFEGNSGANVLTF. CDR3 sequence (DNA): TGCGCCAGCAGCTTTGAGGGCAACTCTGGGGCCAACGTCCTGACTTTC.

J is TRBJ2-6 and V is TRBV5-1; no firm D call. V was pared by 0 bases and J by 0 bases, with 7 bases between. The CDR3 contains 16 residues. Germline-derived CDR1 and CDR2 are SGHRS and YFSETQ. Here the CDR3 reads CASSLDPNSGANVLTF. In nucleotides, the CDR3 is TGCGCCAGCAGCTTGGATCCCAACTCTGGGGCCAACGTCCTGACTTTC.

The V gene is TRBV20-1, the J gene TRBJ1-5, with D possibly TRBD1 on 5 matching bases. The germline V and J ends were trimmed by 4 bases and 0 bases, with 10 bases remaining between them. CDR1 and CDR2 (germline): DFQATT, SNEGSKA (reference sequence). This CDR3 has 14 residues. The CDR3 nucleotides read TGCAGTGCTACTGACAGTTATAGCAATCAGCCCCAGCATTTT. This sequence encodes CSATDSYSNQPQHF.

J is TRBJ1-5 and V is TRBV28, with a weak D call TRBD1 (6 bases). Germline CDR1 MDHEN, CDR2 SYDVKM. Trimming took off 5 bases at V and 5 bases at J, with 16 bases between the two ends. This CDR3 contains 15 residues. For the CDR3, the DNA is TGTGCCAGCAGTCTAAGAACGACAGGATATCAGCCCCAGCATTTT. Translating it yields CASSLRTTGYQPQHF. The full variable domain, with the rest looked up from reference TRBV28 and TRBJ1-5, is DVKVTQSSRYLVKRTGEKVFLECVQDMDHENMFWYRQDPGLGLRLIYFSYDVKMKEKGDIPEGYSVSREKKERFSLILESASTNQTSMYLCASSLRTTGYQPQHFGDGTRLSIL.

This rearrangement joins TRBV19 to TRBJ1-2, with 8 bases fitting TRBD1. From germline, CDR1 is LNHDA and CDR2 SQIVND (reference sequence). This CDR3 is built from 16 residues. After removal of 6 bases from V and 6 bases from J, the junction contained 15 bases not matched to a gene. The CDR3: CASSLRDRRVIDGYTF. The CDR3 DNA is TGTGCCAGTAGCCTCCGGGACAGGCGTGTTATCGATGGCTACACCTTC.

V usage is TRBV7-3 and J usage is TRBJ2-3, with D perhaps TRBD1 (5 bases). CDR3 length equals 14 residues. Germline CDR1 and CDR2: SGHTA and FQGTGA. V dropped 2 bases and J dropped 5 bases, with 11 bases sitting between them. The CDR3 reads CASSLGRAGDTQYF. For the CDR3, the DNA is TGTGCCAGCAGCTTAGGCAGGGCAGGAGATACGCAGTATTTT.

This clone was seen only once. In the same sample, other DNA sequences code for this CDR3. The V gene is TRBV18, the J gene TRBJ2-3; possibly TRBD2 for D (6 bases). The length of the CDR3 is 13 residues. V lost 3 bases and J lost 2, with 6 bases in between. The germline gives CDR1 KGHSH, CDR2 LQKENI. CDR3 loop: CASSPGLTDTQYF. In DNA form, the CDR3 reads TGTGCCAGCTCACCGGGACTCACAGATACGCAGTATTTT.

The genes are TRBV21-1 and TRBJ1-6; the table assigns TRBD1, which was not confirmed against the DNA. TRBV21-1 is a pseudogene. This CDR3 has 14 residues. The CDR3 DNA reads TGTGCCAGCAGCAAAGTGAGGGGGCACTCACCCCTCCACTTT. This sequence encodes CASSKVRGHSPLHF.

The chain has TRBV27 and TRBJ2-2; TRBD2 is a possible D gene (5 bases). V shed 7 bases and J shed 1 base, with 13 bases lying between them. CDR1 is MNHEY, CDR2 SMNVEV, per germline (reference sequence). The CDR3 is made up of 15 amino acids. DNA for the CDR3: TGTGCCAGCAACTTTCGTGCGGGGAACACCGGGGAGCTGTTTTTT. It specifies CASNFRAGNTGELFF.

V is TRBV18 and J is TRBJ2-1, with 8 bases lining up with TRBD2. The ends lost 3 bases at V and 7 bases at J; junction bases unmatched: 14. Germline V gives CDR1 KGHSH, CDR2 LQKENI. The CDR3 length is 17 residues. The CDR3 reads CASSPPGAGGRMNEQFF. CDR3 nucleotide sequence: TGTGCCAGCTCACCCCCTGGGGCGGGGGGTCGTATGAATGAGCAGTTCTTC.

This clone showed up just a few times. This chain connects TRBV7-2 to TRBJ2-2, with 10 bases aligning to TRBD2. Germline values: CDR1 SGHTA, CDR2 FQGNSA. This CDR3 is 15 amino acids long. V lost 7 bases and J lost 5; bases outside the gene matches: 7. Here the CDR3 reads CASNTVSGRTGELFF. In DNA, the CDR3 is TGTGCCAGCAACACCGTTAGCGGGAGGACCGGGGAGCTGTTTTTT.

In DNA form, the CDR3 reads TGTGCCAGTAGTATGAGATTCGAAGCTTTCTTT. Amino acids: CASSMRFEAFF. The J gene is TRBJ1-1, the V gene TRBV19; no definite D call. V gave up 3 bases and J gave up 8 bases, with 7 bases separating them. The CDR3 loop spans 11 amino acids. Germline CDR1 reads LNHDA; CDR2 reads SQIVND (reference sequence).

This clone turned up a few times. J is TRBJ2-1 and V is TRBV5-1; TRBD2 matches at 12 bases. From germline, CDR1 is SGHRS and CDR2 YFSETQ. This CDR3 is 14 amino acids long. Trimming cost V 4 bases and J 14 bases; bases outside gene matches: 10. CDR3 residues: CASSPNPSGGAKFF. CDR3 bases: TGCGCCAGCAGCCCGAACCCTAGCGGGGGGGCGAAGTTCTTC.